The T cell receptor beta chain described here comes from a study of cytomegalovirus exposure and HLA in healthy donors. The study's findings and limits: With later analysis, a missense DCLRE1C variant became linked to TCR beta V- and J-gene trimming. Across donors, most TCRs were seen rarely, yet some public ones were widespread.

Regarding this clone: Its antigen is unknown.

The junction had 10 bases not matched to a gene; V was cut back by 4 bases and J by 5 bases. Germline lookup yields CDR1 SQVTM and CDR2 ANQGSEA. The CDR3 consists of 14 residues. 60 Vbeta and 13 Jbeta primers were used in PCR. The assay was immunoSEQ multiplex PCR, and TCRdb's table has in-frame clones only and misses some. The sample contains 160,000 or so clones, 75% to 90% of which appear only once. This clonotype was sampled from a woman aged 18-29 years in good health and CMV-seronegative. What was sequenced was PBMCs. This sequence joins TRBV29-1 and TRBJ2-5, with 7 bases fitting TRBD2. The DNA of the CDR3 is TGCAGCGTTGTCCGGGAGGTAGCGTTGGAGACCCAGTACTTC. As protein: CSVVREVALETQYF.